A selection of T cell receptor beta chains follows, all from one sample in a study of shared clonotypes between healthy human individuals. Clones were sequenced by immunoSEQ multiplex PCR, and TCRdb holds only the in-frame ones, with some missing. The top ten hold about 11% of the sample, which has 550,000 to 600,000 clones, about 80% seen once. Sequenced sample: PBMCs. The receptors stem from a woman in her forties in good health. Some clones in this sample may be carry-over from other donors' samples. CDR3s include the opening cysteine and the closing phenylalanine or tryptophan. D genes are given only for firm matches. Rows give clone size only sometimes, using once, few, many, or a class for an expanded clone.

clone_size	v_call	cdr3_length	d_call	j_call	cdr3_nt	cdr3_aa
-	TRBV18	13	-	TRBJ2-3	TGTGCCAGCTCACCAAATCGTGAAGATACGCAGTATTTT	CASSPNREDTQYF
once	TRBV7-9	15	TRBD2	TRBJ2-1	TGTGCCAGCAGCTTAGCGCGGGAGGCCGACAATGAGCAGTTCTTC	CASSLAREADNEQFF
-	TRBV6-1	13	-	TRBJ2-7	TGTGCCAGCAGGAGACCTTCGGGTGGCGAGCAGTACTTC	CASRRPSGGEQYF
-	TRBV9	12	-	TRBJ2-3	TGTGCCAGCAGACCCAGCACAGATACGCAGTATTTT	CASRPSTDTQYF
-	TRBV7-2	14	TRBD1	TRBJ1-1	TGTGCCAGCACCCCCGGGACAGCGAACACTGAAGCTTTCTTT	CASTPGTANTEAFF
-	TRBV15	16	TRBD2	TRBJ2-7	TGTGCCACCAGCAGAGATCGGGCTAGCGGGAGACGGGAGCAGTACTTC	CATSRDRASGRREQYF
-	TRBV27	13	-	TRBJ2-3	TGTGCCATCCCTCGGACTCGCACAGATACGCAGTATTTT	CAIPRTRTDTQYF
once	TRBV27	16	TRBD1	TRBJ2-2	TGTGCCAGCAATCGGGACAGGGCACTTTCTCCCGGGGAGCTGTTTTTT	CASNRDRALSPGELFF
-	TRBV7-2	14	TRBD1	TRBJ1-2	TGTGCCAGCAGCTTAGGGATGGCAGGGGGTGGCTACACCTTC	CASSLGMAGGGYTF
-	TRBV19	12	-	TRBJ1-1	TGTGCCAGTAGTATTGGTCTGGGCGAAGCTTTCTTT	CASSIGLGEAFF
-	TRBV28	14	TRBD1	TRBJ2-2	TGTGCCAGCAGTCTGACAGGGGACACCGGGGAGCTGTTTTTT	CASSLTGDTGELFF
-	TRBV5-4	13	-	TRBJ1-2	TGTGCCAGCAGTTCGGACAACGTCTATGGCTACACCTTC	CASSSDNVYGYTF
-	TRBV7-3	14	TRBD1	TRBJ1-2	TGTGCCAGCAGCTCGACAGGGGAACATGCTGGCTACACCTTC	CASSSTGEHAGYTF
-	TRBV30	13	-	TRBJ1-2	TGTGCCTGGAGTGTACGGGATAACTATGGCTACACCTTC	CAWSVRDNYGYTF
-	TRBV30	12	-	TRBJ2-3	TGTGCCTGGAGTGCGGGCACAGATACGCAGTATTTT	CAWSAGTDTQYF
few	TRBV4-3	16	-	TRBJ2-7	TGCGCCAGCAGCCAAGATGAGGCAGCGGTCTCCTACGAGCAGTACTTC	CASSQDEAAVSYEQYF